These T cell receptor beta chains were read from a single sample in a study of blood T cell repertoires in COVID-19. Some clones are missing from TCRdb's copy, which holds only in-frame ones; the method was immunoSEQ multiplex PCR. The sample shows a few hundred thousand clones, around 90% of them seen only once. The sample was peripheral blood. These receptors were taken from a man in his 60s with acute or convalescent COVID-19. Both conserved end residues are part of each CDR3. Fields, in order: V gene, J gene, D gene, clone size, CDR3 protein, CDR3 DNA. D genes are given only for firm matches. Part of the rows lack a size; the others show once, few, many or a class for expanded clones.

v_gene: TRBV5-4; j_gene: TRBJ2-3; d_gene: NA; abundance: NA; CDR3aa: CASSTPGGTDTQYF; CDR3nt: TGTGCCAGCAGCACCCCAGGGGGCACAGATACGCAGTATTTT
v_gene: TRBV9; j_gene: TRBJ2-3; d_gene: TRBD2; abundance: NA; CDR3aa: CASSASSGGSGADTQYF; CDR3nt: TGTGCCAGCAGCGCCTCTAGCGGGGGGAGTGGCGCAGATACGCAGTATTTT
v_gene: TRBV6-1; j_gene: TRBJ2-7; d_gene: TRBD2; abundance: NA; CDR3aa: CASSGARRGRSYEQYF; CDR3nt: TGTGCCAGCAGTGGCGCGAGGCGGGGGAGATCCTACGAGCAGTACTTC
v_gene: TRBV6-5; j_gene: TRBJ1-1; d_gene: TRBD1; abundance: NA; CDR3aa: CASSTRGRNTEAFF; CDR3nt: TGTGCCAGCAGTACCAGGGGGCGAAACACTGAAGCTTTCTTT
v_gene: TRBV7-3; j_gene: TRBJ2-1; d_gene: TRBD1; abundance: NA; CDR3aa: CASSLTGGSYNEQFF; CDR3nt: TGTGCCAGCAGCTTGACAGGGGGCTCCTACAATGAGCAGTTCTTC
v_gene: TRBV27; j_gene: TRBJ1-5; d_gene: NA; abundance: NA; CDR3aa: CASSLGGGSNQPQHF; CDR3nt: TGTGCCAGCAGTTTAGGGGGGGGGAGCAATCAGCCCCAGCATTTT
v_gene: TRBV27; j_gene: TRBJ1-4; d_gene: NA; abundance: NA; CDR3aa: CASRNPGANEKLFF; CDR3nt: TGTGCCAGCAGGAATCCCGGGGCTAATGAAAAACTGTTTTTT
v_gene: TRBV5-1; j_gene: TRBJ2-1; d_gene: TRBD2; abundance: NA; CDR3aa: CASTLAGGPGEQFF; CDR3nt: TGCGCCAGTACACTAGCGGGGGGGCCGGGTGAGCAGTTCTTC
v_gene: TRBV7-9; j_gene: TRBJ2-3; d_gene: NA; abundance: NA; CDR3aa: CASSLSVAGTDTQYF; CDR3nt: TGTGCCAGCAGCTTAAGTGTCGCCGGGACAGATACGCAGTATTTT
v_gene: TRBV5-6; j_gene: TRBJ2-7; d_gene: TRBD1; abundance: once; CDR3aa: CASSFSQGAEQYF; CDR3nt: TGTGCCAGCAGCTTTTCACAGGGGGCCGAGCAGTACTTC
v_gene: TRBV5-1; j_gene: TRBJ2-7; d_gene: NA; abundance: NA; CDR3aa: CASSSGNSYEQYF; CDR3nt: TGCGCCAGCAGCTCCGGGAACTCCTACGAGCAGTACTTC
v_gene: TRBV27; j_gene: TRBJ2-5; d_gene: NA; abundance: NA; CDR3aa: CASSSYRAQETQYF; CDR3nt: TGTGCCAGCAGTTCTTACAGGGCCCAAGAGACCCAGTACTTC
v_gene: TRBV5-4; j_gene: TRBJ2-3; d_gene: NA; abundance: NA; CDR3aa: CASSLEPRAFSTDTQYF; CDR3nt: TGTGCCAGCAGCTTGGAGCCCAGGGCCTTTAGCACAGATACGCAGTATTTT
v_gene: TRBV20-1; j_gene: TRBJ1-3; d_gene: NA; abundance: NA; CDR3aa: CSGLSGNTIYF; CDR3nt: TGCAGTGGCCTATCTGGAAACACCATATATTTT
v_gene: TRBV6-2/TRBV6-3; j_gene: TRBJ1-3; d_gene: NA; abundance: NA; CDR3aa: CASSLGHSSGNTIYF; CDR3nt: TGTGCCAGCAGTTTAGGACACAGCTCTGGAAACACCATATATTTT
v_gene: TRBV24-1; j_gene: TRBJ2-5; d_gene: TRBD2; abundance: few; CDR3aa: CATSDFSGGAGETQYF; CDR3nt: TGTGCCACCAGTGATTTTAGCGGGGGGGCCGGGGAGACCCAGTACTTC
v_gene: TRBV4-3; j_gene: TRBJ1-3; d_gene: NA; abundance: NA; CDR3aa: CASSQDGGVGNTIYF; CDR3nt: TGCGCCAGCAGCCAAGATGGAGGGGTCGGAAACACCATATATTTT
v_gene: TRBV9; j_gene: TRBJ1-4; d_gene: TRBD1; abundance: NA; CDR3aa: CASSVGDTRGLATNEKLFF; CDR3nt: TGTGCCAGCAGCGTAGGGGATACAAGGGGGCTGGCAACTAATGAAAAACTGTTTTTT
v_gene: TRBV9; j_gene: TRBJ1-1; d_gene: NA; abundance: NA; CDR3aa: CASSVGLQNTEAFF; CDR3nt: TGTGCCAGCAGCGTAGGACTACAGAACACTGAAGCTTTCTTT
v_gene: TRBV9; j_gene: TRBJ2-5; d_gene: TRBD2; abundance: NA; CDR3aa: CASSELAGGLGYQETQYF; CDR3nt: TGTGCCAGCAGCGAACTAGCGGGGGGGCTAGGGTACCAAGAGACCCAGTACTTC
v_gene: TRBV6-5; j_gene: TRBJ1-2; d_gene: TRBD1; abundance: NA; CDR3aa: CASSRPGGAGYTF; CDR3nt: TGTGCCAGCAGTCGACCAGGGGGCGCAGGCTACACCTTC
v_gene: TRBV7-9; j_gene: TRBJ2-7; d_gene: TRBD1; abundance: few; CDR3aa: CASSFDRESEQYF; CDR3nt: TGTGCCAGCAGTTTTGACAGGGAAAGCGAGCAGTACTTC
v_gene: TRBV7-3; j_gene: TRBJ2-6; d_gene: NA; abundance: NA; CDR3aa: CASSLMGLGANVLTF; CDR3nt: TGTGCCAGCAGCTTAATGGGCTTGGGGGCCAACGTCCTGACTTTC
v_gene: TRBV27; j_gene: TRBJ2-6; d_gene: TRBD1; abundance: NA; CDR3aa: CASSLGFEGAAGANVLTF; CDR3nt: TGTGCCAGCAGTTTGGGGTTTGAGGGGGCGGCTGGGGCCAACGTCCTGACTTTC
v_gene: TRBV10-1; j_gene: TRBJ1-1; d_gene: NA; abundance: NA; CDR3aa: CASSENGIRTTNTEAFF; CDR3nt: TGCGCCAGCAGTGAGAACGGGATTAGGACCACCAACACTGAAGCTTTCTTT
v_gene: TRBV11-2; j_gene: TRBJ2-3; d_gene: TRBD2; abundance: NA; CDR3aa: CASSSPSGGFTDTQYF; CDR3nt: TGTGCCAGCAGTTCACCTAGCGGGGGATTCACAGATACGCAGTATTTT
v_gene: TRBV7-2; j_gene: TRBJ2-5; d_gene: NA; abundance: few; CDR3aa: CASSSQGLLDKTQYF; CDR3nt: TGTGCCAGCAGTTCCCAGGGTTTGCTGGATAAGACCCAGTACTTC
v_gene: TRBV7-6; j_gene: TRBJ2-7; d_gene: NA; abundance: NA; CDR3aa: CASSLVRDTSYEQYF; CDR3nt: TGTGCCAGCAGCTTAGTTCGGGACACCTCCTACGAGCAGTACTTC
v_gene: TRBV6-5; j_gene: TRBJ2-7; d_gene: TRBD1; abundance: NA; CDR3aa: CASIGTGGKEQYF; CDR3nt: TGTGCCAGCATTGGGACAGGGGGCAAAGAGCAGTACTTC
v_gene: TRBV5-1; j_gene: TRBJ2-5; d_gene: NA; abundance: NA; CDR3aa: CASSPSGAHSVETQYF; CDR3nt: TGCGCCAGCAGCCCGTCAGGGGCCCACTCGGTTGAGACCCAGTACTTC
v_gene: TRBV6-5; j_gene: TRBJ2-1; d_gene: TRBD1; abundance: NA; CDR3aa: CASSAGQGYNEQFF; CDR3nt: TGTGCCAGCAGCGCCGGACAGGGGTACAATGAGCAGTTCTTC
v_gene: TRBV6-2/TRBV6-3; j_gene: TRBJ1-6; d_gene: NA; abundance: NA; CDR3aa: CASSYAQGRGSGNSPLHF; CDR3nt: TGTGCCAGCAGTTACGCGCAGGGGCGTGGGTCAGGTAATTCACCCCTCCACTTT
v_gene: TRBV3-1/TRBV3-2; j_gene: TRBJ2-3; d_gene: NA; abundance: NA; CDR3aa: CASSHYRQGTDTQYF; CDR3nt: TGTGCCAGCAGCCACTACCGACAGGGCACAGATACGCAGTATTTT
v_gene: TRBV6-5; j_gene: TRBJ1-2; d_gene: TRBD1; abundance: once; CDR3aa: CASRTGTGRYGYTF; CDR3nt: TGTGCCAGCAGGACCGGGACAGGACGGTATGGCTACACCTTC
v_gene: TRBV6-1; j_gene: TRBJ2-7; d_gene: NA; abundance: once; CDR3aa: CASSEVGGGGRGPGEQYF; CDR3nt: TGTGCCAGCAGTGAAGTGGGAGGGGGGGGGCGAGGGCCTGGAGAGCAGTACTTC
v_gene: TRBV6-5; j_gene: TRBJ1-1; d_gene: NA; abundance: NA; CDR3aa: CASKVGAENTEAFF; CDR3nt: TGTGCCAGCAAGGTTGGGGCAGAGAACACTGAAGCTTTCTTT
v_gene: TRBV28; j_gene: TRBJ1-1; d_gene: NA; abundance: NA; CDR3aa: CASSRGGLDTEAFF; CDR3nt: TGTGCCAGCAGCCGGGGGGGTTTGGACACTGAAGCTTTCTTT
v_gene: TRBV18; j_gene: TRBJ1-4; d_gene: TRBD1; abundance: NA; CDR3aa: CASSPLGQGAGEKLFF; CDR3nt: TGTGCCAGCTCACCACTAGGACAGGGGGCCGGTGAAAAACTGTTTTTT
v_gene: TRBV7-6; j_gene: TRBJ1-4; d_gene: TRBD1; abundance: NA; CDR3aa: CASSPSGGTNEKLFF; CDR3nt: TGTGCCAGCAGCCCCTCAGGGGGGACTAATGAAAAACTGTTTTTT
v_gene: TRBV5-1; j_gene: TRBJ2-7; d_gene: TRBD1; abundance: NA; CDR3aa: CASRTGPSYEQYF; CDR3nt: TGCGCCAGCCGGACAGGGCCCTCCTACGAGCAGTACTTC
v_gene: TRBV7-2; j_gene: TRBJ1-6; d_gene: NA; abundance: NA; CDR3aa: CASSLAAGAGNSPLHF; CDR3nt: TGTGCCAGCAGCTTAGCGGCGGGGGCAGGGAATTCACCCCTCCACTTT
v_gene: TRBV5-5; j_gene: TRBJ1-1; d_gene: NA; abundance: NA; CDR3aa: CASSLARLRHEAFF; CDR3nt: TGTGCCAGCAGCTTGGCCAGGCTCCGACATGAAGCTTTCTTT
v_gene: TRBV4-3; j_gene: TRBJ2-2; d_gene: TRBD1; abundance: NA; CDR3aa: CASSQDHPDRGAGTGELFF; CDR3nt: TGCGCCAGCAGCCAAGATCATCCCGACAGGGGCGCAGGGACCGGGGAGCTGTTTTTT
v_gene: TRBV27; j_gene: TRBJ2-7; d_gene: NA; abundance: NA; CDR3aa: CASSRIRGEQYF; CDR3nt: TGTGCCAGCAGTCGAATACGGGGCGAGCAGTACTTC
v_gene: TRBV11-2; j_gene: TRBJ2-3; d_gene: NA; abundance: NA; CDR3aa: CASSGRRGDTQYF; CDR3nt: TGTGCCAGCAGCGGGCGTCGGGGAGATACGCAGTATTTT
v_gene: TRBV6-2/TRBV6-3; j_gene: TRBJ2-5; d_gene: TRBD1; abundance: NA; CDR3aa: CASSYAGQVETQYF; CDR3nt: TGTGCCAGCAGTTACGCCGGACAGGTAGAGACCCAGTACTTC
v_gene: TRBV6-6; j_gene: TRBJ2-1; d_gene: NA; abundance: NA; CDR3aa: CASTHGREQFF; CDR3nt: TGTGCCAGCACCCACGGGAGAGAGCAGTTCTTC
v_gene: TRBV3-1/TRBV3-2; j_gene: TRBJ1-6; d_gene: NA; abundance: NA; CDR3aa: CASRPLGLNSPLHF; CDR3nt: TGTGCCAGCAGGCCCTTGGGGCTGAATTCACCCCTCCACTTT
v_gene: TRBV5-6; j_gene: TRBJ1-2; d_gene: NA; abundance: NA; CDR3aa: CASSFGRRDYGYTF; CDR3nt: TGTGCCAGCAGCTTTGGCAGGCGTGACTATGGCTACACCTTC
v_gene: TRBV4-2; j_gene: TRBJ1-5; d_gene: TRBD1; abundance: NA; CDR3aa: CASSQDGPTGRTNQPQHF; CDR3nt: TGTGCCAGCAGCCAAGATGGCCCGACAGGGCGGACCAATCAGCCCCAGCATTTT
v_gene: TRBV7-2; j_gene: TRBJ2-5; d_gene: TRBD1; abundance: NA; CDR3aa: CASSWTGGERETQYF; CDR3nt: TGTGCCAGCAGCTGGACAGGGGGCGAGAGGGAGACCCAGTACTTC
v_gene: TRBV11-3; j_gene: TRBJ2-2; d_gene: NA; abundance: NA; CDR3aa: CASSPVGDAGELFF; CDR3nt: TGTGCCAGCAGCCCCGTCGGGGATGCCGGGGAGCTGTTTTTT
v_gene: TRBV25-1; j_gene: TRBJ1-4; d_gene: TRBD1; abundance: few; CDR3aa: CASSDRGLINEKLFF; CDR3nt: TGTGCCAGCAGTGACAGGGGGCTAATTAATGAAAAACTGTTTTTT
v_gene: TRBV19; j_gene: TRBJ2-3; d_gene: TRBD1; abundance: NA; CDR3aa: CASSTGQGGTDTQYF; CDR3nt: TGTGCCAGTAGTACTGGACAGGGCGGCACAGATACGCAGTATTTT